This TCR beta chain emerged from a study of OX40 agonist ivuxolimab in advanced cancers. Study observations and caveats: In the 0.1-3.0 mg/kg groups, partial responders showed among the lowest expansion.

Turning to this clone: Its antigen is as yet unknown.

Assay used: immunoSEQ multiplex PCR; TCRdb lists only in-frame clones, some missing. The sample holds around 15,000 clones; about 77% are singletons and the top ten take around 30%. The CDR3 has 15 amino acids. V lost 4 bases to trimming and J lost 1 base; unmatched junction nucleotides: 4. CDR1 and CDR2 from the germline V gene are KGHSH and LQKENI. The chain uses TRBV18 and TRBJ1-1; 9 positions match TRBD1. The receptor comes from an adult with an advanced solid tumor such as melanoma, head and neck, liver or kidney cancer. Here the sequenced sample was CD4+ or CD8+ T cells sorted from blood, taken in a trial of the OX40 agonist ivuxolimab. As DNA, the CDR3 is TGTGCCAGCTCACGAACGGGACAGGGGAACACTGAAGCTTTCTTT. Protein sequence: CASSRTGQGNTEAFF. The full variable domain, its missing parts supplied by reference TRBV18 and TRBJ1-1, is NAGVMQNPRHLVRRRGQEARLRCSPMKGHSHVYWYRQLPEEGLKFMVYLQKENIIDESGMPKERFSAEFPKEGPSILRIQQVVRGDSAAYFCASSRTGQGNTEAFFGQGTRLTVV.